The clone carrying this T cell receptor (beta chain) turned up a few times. Specified time point: patch test 1, 2 weeks after DPC sensitization. Indicated treatment: therapeutic diphenylcyclopropenone sensitization with weekly scalp DPC. This sample is drawn from a study of human T cells and chemical hapten exposure. The CDR3 consists of 16 residues. The V gene end was trimmed by 0 bases and the J gene end by 9 bases; junction bases not matched to a gene: 8. CDR1 is MNHEY and CDR2 is SVGEGT in the germline V gene. TCRdb reprocessed the RACE reads via MiXCR and lists one record per CDR3 protein. The sample has around 50,000 distinct CDR3 sequences; approximately 8.6% are singletons.

Here the sequenced sample was whole blood, taken in connection with sensitization to the hapten diphenylcyclopropenone (DPC). J is TRBJ2-1 and V is TRBV6-2 or TRBV6-3, with 10 positions matching TRBD2. The source of this sequence is a woman aged 40 to 50 with alopecia areata. Some clones in this sample may be carry-over from other donors' samples. The DNA for the CDR3 is TGTGCCAGCAGTTACTCCGGCAGCGGGGGGGCTGTTGAGCAGTTCTTC. The encoded protein is CASSYSGSGGAVEQFF.